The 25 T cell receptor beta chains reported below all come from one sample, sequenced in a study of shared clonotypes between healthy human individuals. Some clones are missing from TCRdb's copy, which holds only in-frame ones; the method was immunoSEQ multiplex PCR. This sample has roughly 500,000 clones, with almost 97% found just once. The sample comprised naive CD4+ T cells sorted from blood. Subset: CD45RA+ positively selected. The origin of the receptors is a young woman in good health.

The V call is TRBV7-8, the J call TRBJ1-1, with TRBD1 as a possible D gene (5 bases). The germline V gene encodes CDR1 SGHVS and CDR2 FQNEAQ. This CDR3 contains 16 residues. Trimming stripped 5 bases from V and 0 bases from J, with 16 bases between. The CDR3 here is CASSRPRGNLNTEAFF. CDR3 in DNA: TGTGCCAGCAGCCGCCCGAGGGGAAACTTGAACACTGAAGCTTTCTTT.

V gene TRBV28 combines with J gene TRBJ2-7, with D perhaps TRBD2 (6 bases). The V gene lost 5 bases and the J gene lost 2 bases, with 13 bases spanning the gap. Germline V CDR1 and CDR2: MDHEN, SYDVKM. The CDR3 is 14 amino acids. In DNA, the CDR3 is TGTGCCAGCAGTCCAGGCGGGGCCCCCTACGAGCAGTACTTC. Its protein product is CASSPGGAPYEQYF.

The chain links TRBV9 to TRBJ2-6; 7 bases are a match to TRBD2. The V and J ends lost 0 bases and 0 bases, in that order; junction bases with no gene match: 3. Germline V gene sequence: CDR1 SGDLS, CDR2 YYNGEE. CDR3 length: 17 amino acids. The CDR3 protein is CASSVVSGVSGANVLTF. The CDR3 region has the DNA TGTGCCAGCAGCGTAGTCAGCGGGGTCTCTGGGGCCAACGTCCTGACTTTC.

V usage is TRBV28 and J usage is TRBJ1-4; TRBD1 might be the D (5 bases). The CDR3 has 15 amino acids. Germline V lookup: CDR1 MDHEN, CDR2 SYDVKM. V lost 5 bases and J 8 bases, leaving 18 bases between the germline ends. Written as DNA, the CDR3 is TGTGCCAGCAGTCCGCGGCGGGGCGCGGACGAAAAACTGTTTTTT. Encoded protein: CASSPRRGADEKLFF.

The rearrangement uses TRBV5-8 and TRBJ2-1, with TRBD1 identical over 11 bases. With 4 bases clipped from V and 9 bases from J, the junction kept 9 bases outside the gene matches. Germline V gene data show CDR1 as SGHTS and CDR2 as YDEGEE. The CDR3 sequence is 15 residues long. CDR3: CASSKTGTGGIEQFF. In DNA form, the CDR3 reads TGTGCCAGCAGCAAGACCGGGACAGGGGGAATTGAGCAGTTCTTC.

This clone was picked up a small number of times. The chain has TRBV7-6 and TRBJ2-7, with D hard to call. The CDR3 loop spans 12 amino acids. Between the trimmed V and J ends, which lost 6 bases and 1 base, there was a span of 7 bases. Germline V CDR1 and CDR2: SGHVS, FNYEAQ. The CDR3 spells CASSPVSYEQYF. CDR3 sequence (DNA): TGTGCCAGCAGTCCTGTTTCCTACGAGCAGTACTTC.

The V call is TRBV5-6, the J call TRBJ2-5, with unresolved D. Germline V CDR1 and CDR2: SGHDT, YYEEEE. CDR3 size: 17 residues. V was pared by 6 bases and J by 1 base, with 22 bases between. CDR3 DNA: TGTGCCAGCAAGATGATCAATAGGCTCGAGGTCCAAGAGACCCAGTACTTC. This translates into CASKMINRLEVQETQYF.

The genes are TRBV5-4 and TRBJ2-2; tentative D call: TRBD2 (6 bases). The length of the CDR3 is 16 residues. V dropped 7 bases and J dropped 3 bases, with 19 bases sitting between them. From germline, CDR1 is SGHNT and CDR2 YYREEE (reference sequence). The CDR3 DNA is TGTGCCAGCGGGAGATCTAGCGTACCTTACACCGGGGAGCTGTTTTTT. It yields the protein CASGRSSVPYTGELFF.

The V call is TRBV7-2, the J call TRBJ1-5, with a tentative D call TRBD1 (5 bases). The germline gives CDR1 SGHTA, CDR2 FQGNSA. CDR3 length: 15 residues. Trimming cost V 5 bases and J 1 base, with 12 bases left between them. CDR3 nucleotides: TGTGCCAGCAGCCGCCGGGGGGTCAGCAATCAGCCCCAGCATTTT. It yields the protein CASSRRGVSNQPQHF.

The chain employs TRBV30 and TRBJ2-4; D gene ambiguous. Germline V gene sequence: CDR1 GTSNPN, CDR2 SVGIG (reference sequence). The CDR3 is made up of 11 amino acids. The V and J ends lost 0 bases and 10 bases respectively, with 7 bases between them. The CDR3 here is CAWSVGQIQYF. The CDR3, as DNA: TGTGCCTGGAGTGTAGGGCAGATTCAGTACTTC.

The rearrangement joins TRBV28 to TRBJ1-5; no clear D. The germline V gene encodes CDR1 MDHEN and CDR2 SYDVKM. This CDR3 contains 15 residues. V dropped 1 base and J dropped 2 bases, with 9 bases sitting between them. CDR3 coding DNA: TGTGCCAGCAGTTTATTGTCGTTTGGCAATCAGCCCCAGCATTTT. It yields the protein CASSLLSFGNQPQHF.

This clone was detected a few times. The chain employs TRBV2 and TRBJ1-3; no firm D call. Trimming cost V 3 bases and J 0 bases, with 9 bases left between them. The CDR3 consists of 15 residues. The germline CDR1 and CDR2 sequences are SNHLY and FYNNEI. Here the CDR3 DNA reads TGTGCCAGCAGTGAGCAGGCGGGCTCTGGAAACACCATATATTTT. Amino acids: CASSEQAGSGNTIYF.

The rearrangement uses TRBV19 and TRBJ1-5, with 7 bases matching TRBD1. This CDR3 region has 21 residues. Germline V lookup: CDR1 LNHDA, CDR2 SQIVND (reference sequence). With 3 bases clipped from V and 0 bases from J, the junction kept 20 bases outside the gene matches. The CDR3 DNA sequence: TGTGCCAGTAGTATCCCTCAAATAACCGGGACAGCCAAGTATAGCAATCAGCCCCAGCATTTT. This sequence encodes CASSIPQITGTAKYSNQPQHF.

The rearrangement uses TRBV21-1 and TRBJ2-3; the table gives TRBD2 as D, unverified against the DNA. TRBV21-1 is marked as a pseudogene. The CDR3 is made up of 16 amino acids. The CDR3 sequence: CASSKTMRVTTDTQYF. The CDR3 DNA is TGTGCCAGCAGCAAAACGATGCGGGTTACCACAGATACGCAGTATTTT.

This chain's CDR3 is CASSLINRAGSSYNEQFF. DNA for the CDR3: TGTGCCAGCTCACTAATAAACCGTGCAGGGAGCTCCTACAATGAGCAGTTCTTC. The rearrangement links TRBV18 to TRBJ2-1, with D possibly being TRBD1 or TRBD2 (5 bases each). V lost 4 bases and J 0 bases, leaving 19 bases between the germline ends. This CDR3 is built from 18 residues. The germline gives CDR1 KGHSH, CDR2 LQKENI.

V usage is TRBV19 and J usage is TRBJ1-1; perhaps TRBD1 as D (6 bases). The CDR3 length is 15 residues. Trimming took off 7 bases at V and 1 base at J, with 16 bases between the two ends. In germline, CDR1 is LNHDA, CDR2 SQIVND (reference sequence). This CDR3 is CASTTDRRGNTEAFF. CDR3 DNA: TGTGCCAGTACCACCGACAGGCGGGGGAACACTGAAGCTTTCTTT.

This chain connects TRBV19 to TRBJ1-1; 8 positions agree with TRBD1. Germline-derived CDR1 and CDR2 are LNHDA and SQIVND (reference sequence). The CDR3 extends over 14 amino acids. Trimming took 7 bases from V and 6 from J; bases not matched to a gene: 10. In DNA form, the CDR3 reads TGTGCCAGTATTAGGACAGGGACGGTCCCTGAAGCTTTCTTT. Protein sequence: CASIRTGTVPEAFF.

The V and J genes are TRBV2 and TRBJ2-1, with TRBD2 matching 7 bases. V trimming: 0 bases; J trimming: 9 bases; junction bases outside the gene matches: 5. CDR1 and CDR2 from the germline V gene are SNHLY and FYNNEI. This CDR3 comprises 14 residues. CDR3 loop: CASSEAGGILEQFF. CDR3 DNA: TGTGCCAGCAGTGAAGCGGGAGGGATCCTTGAGCAGTTCTTC. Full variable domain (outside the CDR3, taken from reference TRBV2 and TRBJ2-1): EPEVTQTPSHQVTQMGQEVILRCVPISNHLYFYWYRQILGQKVEFLVSFYNNEISEKSEIFDDQFSVERPDGSNFTLKIRSTKLEDSAMYFCASSEAGGILEQFFGPGTRLTVL.

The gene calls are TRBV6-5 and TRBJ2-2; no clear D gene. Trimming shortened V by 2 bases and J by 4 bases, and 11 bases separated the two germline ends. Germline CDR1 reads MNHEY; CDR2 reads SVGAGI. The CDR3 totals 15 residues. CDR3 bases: TGTGCCAGCAGTTACGAAGGGATTTCCACCGGGGAGCTGTTTTTT. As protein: CASSYEGISTGELFF.

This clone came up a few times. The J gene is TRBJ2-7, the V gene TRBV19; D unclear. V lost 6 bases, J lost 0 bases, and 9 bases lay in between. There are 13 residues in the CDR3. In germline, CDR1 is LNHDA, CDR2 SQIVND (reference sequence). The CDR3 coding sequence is TGTGCCAGTAGGGTAGCAGGCTCCTACGAGCAGTACTTC. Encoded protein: CASRVAGSYEQYF.

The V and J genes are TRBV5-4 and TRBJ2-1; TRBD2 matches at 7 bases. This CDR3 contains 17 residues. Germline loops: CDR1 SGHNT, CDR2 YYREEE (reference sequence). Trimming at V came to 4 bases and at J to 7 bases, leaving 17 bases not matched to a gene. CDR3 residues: CASSLRNSGQVTNEQFF. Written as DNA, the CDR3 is TGTGCCAGCAGCCTGCGTAATAGCGGGCAGGTCACAAATGAGCAGTTCTTC.

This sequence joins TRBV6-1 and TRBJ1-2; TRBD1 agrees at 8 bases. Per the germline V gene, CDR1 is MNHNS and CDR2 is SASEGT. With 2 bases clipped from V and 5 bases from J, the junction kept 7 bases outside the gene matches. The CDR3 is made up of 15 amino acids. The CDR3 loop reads CASSEKGQGRYGYTF. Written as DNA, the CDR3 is TGTGCCAGCAGTGAAAAAGGACAGGGACGATATGGCTACACCTTC.

CDR3 residues: CASSIGRWEGNQPQHF. The DNA for the CDR3 is TGTGCCAGTAGTATAGGCCGGTGGGAGGGCAATCAGCCCCAGCATTTT. This chain joins TRBV19 and TRBJ1-5, with unresolved D. The CDR3 has 16 amino acids. The V gene's germline CDR1 is LNHDA and CDR2 SQIVND (reference sequence). V was clipped by 1 base and J by 2 bases, with 12 bases between them.

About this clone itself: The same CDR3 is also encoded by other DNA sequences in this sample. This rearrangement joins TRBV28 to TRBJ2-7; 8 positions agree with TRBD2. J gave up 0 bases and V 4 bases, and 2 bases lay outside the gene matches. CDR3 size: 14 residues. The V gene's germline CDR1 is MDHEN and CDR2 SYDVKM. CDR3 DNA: TGTGCCAGCAGTTCCAGCGGGAGCTCCTACGAGCAGTACTTC. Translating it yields CASSSSGSSYEQYF.

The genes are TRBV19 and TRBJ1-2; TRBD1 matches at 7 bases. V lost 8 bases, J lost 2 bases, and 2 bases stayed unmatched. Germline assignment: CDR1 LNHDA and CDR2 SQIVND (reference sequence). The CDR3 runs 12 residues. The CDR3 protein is CASSDRNYGYTF. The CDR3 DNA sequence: TGTGCCAGTTCGGACAGGAACTATGGCTACACCTTC.